These 10 T cell receptor beta chains were sequenced from one sample in a study of CD8 T cells in Susac syndrome. An amount of RNA that ranged from roughly 0.45 to 1 ug was reverse transcribed with random hexamers. MiXCR was run by TCRdb on the immunoSEQ multiplex PCR reads, yielding one entry per CDR3 protein. Here the sample spans 160,000 or so distinct CDR3 sequences, approximately 93% being singletons. The specimen was CD4+ T cells from PBMCs. The receptor source for this set is a human donor with multiple sclerosis.

The genes are TRBV28 and TRBJ2-5; D is undetermined. CDR1 and CDR2 (germline): MDHEN, SYDVKM. Trimming removed 1 base at V and 11 bases at J, with 8 bases between. This CDR3 has 11 residues. This CDR3 is CASSLFSRQYF. The CDR3 DNA is TGTGCCAGCAGTTTATTCTCCCGTCAGTACTTC.

V and J are TRBV27 and TRBJ1-5, with TRBD1 identical over 7 bases. Germline V lookup: CDR1 MNHEY, CDR2 SMNVEV (reference sequence). CDR3 size: 15 residues. Germline trimming cut 5 bases from V and 4 bases from J; bases unmatched to any gene: 8. The chain's CDR3 is CASSPRQGLNQPQHF. The DNA of the CDR3 is TGTGCCAGCAGTCCCAGACAGGGCTTGAATCAGCCCCAGCATTTT.

This chain uses TRBV16 with TRBJ1-5; 7 bases align to TRBD1. Per the germline V gene, CDR1 is KGHSY and CDR2 is FQNENV. The CDR3 has 14 residues. The ends lost 3 bases at V and 5 bases at J; junction bases unmatched: 4. This chain's CDR3 is CASSQTGSHQPQHF. Here the CDR3 DNA reads TGTGCCAGCAGCCAGACAGGGTCCCATCAGCCCCAGCATTTT.

The CDR3 protein is CASSRDSNEQYF. CDR3 nucleotides: TGTGCCAGCAGCCGGGACAGCAACGAGCAGTACTTC. The rearrangement uses TRBV6-6 and TRBJ2-7; 7 bases are a match to TRBD1. Trimming cost V 6 bases and J 5 bases; bases outside gene matches: 4. This CDR3 comprises 12 residues. The V gene's germline CDR1 is MNHNY and CDR2 SVGAGI (reference sequence).

CDR3 DNA sequence: TGTGCCAGCTCATCGGACACTCCGAACACTGAAGCTTTCTTT. This encodes CASSSDTPNTEAFF. V and J are TRBV18 and TRBJ1-1; perhaps TRBD1 as D (5 bases). The CDR3 totals 14 residues. CDR1 KGHSH and CDR2 LQKENI come from the germline V gene. The V end was cut by 5 bases, the J end by 1 base, with 11 bases between.

This chain uses TRBV6-2 or TRBV6-3 with TRBJ1-2; D is unresolved. There are 13 residues in the CDR3. The V gene's germline CDR1 is MNHEY and CDR2 SVGEGT. The germline V and J ends were trimmed by 5 bases and 4 bases, with 11 bases remaining between them. The CDR3 sequence is CASSRRVGYGYTF. CDR3 in DNA: TGTGCCAGCAGTCGCCGAGTGGGCTATGGCTACACCTTC.

This clonotype was observed a single time. The chain employs TRBV30 and TRBJ2-1; the D gene is possibly TRBD2 (6 bases). CDR1 and CDR2 (germline): GTSNPN, SVGIG (reference sequence). The CDR3 loop spans 17 amino acids. The V end was cut by 0 bases, the J end by 5 bases, with 20 bases between. The CDR3 loop is CAWSVTRTNRGNNEQFF. The CDR3 nucleotides are TGTGCCTGGAGTGTAACCAGGACTAACCGGGGGAACAATGAGCAGTTCTTC.

V and J are TRBV6-4 and TRBJ2-7; D is unresolved. The CDR3 spans 8 residues. CDR1 and CDR2 from the germline V gene are MRHNA and SNTAGT. V was shortened by 4 bases and J by 13 bases, with 5 bases between the two germline ends. CDR3 nucleotides: TGTGCCAGCAGTGTTGGCTACTTC. It translates to CASSVGYF.

J is TRBJ2-7 and V is TRBV12-3 or TRBV12-4, with 7 bases lining up with TRBD1. V dropped 5 bases and J dropped 4; count of bases not matched to a gene: 20. This CDR3 is 18 amino acids long. Written as DNA, the CDR3 is TGTGCCAGCAGTGATTTTATGGCAAGGGGGCGTTTTGCATACGAGCAGTACTTC. It translates to CASSDFMARGRFAYEQYF.

The chain combines TRBV24-1 with TRBJ2-7, with 12 bases aligning to TRBD2. Germline lookup yields CDR1 KGHDR and CDR2 SFDVKD. V shed 2 bases, J shed 0 bases, and the junction held 19 bases outside the gene matches. This CDR3 comprises 22 residues. This CDR3 is CATSDYQGSLPGLAGFSYEQYF. CDR3 sequence (DNA): TGTGCCACCAGTGATTATCAAGGGTCCTTACCGGGACTAGCGGGTTTCTCCTACGAGCAGTACTTC.